A selection of T cell receptor beta chains follows, all from one sample in a study of blood T cells in healthy people across ages. MiXCR was run by TCRdb on the 5' RACE reads, yielding one entry per CDR3 protein. The sample includes about 1.8 million distinct CDR3 sequences, about 49% seen only once; the top ten take about 2.1%. Sequenced input: blood. These receptors all stem from a woman between 40 and 55 years old in good health. The CDR3 runs from the conserved cysteine through the conserved F or W. The D gene is left open where the match is weak. Not every row has a clone size; where given, it reads once, few, many or a size class.

CDR3nt: TGTGCCAGCAGCCAATACAGTACGATCGGGAGCTATGGCTACACCTTC
CDR3aa: CASSQYSTIGSYGYTF
d_gene: NA
len: 16
abundance: NA
j_gene: TRBJ1-2
v_gene: TRBV3-1

CDR3nt: TGCAGTGCTCTACGGGGGGCCAGTGGAGAGACCCAGTACTTC
CDR3aa: CSALRGASGETQYF
d_gene: NA
len: 14
abundance: few
j_gene: TRBJ2-5
v_gene: TRBV20-1

CDR3nt: TGTGCCAGCAGGTGGGACTTATCCACAGATACGCAGTATTTT
CDR3aa: CASRWDLSTDTQYF
d_gene: NA
len: 14
abundance: NA
j_gene: TRBJ2-3
v_gene: TRBV28

CDR3nt: TGTGCCAGCAGTGGAATCGGAGAGGCGGCCAAAAACATTCAGTACTTC
CDR3aa: CASSGIGEAAKNIQYF
d_gene: NA
len: 16
abundance: few
j_gene: TRBJ2-4
v_gene: TRBV6-4

CDR3nt: TGTGCCAGCAGCTTATCAGCTGACAATGAGCAGTTCTTC
CDR3aa: CASSLSADNEQFF
d_gene: NA
len: 13
abundance: few
j_gene: TRBJ2-1
v_gene: TRBV7-9

CDR3nt: TGTGCCGGCAGTTGGGGACAGGGCAAGTACCAAGAGACCCAGTACTTC
CDR3aa: CAGSWGQGKYQETQYF
d_gene: TRBD1
len: 16
abundance: NA
j_gene: TRBJ2-5
v_gene: TRBV27

CDR3nt: TGTGCCAGCAGCTTTTCGGGTACTTTAGGGGGCTCCTACGAGCAGTACTTC
CDR3aa: CASSFSGTLGGSYEQYF
d_gene: NA
len: 17
abundance: few
j_gene: TRBJ2-7
v_gene: TRBV7-2

CDR3nt: TGTGCCAGCAGCTTAAGGGCGAACGGGCTCAATCAGCCCCAGCATTTT
CDR3aa: CASSLRANGLNQPQHF
d_gene: NA
len: 16
abundance: NA
j_gene: TRBJ1-5
v_gene: TRBV7-2

CDR3nt: TGTGCCAGCACCCTGGAAGCGGGGGTCTACAATGAGCAGTTCTTC
CDR3aa: CASTLEAGVYNEQFF
d_gene: TRBD2
len: 15
abundance: NA
j_gene: TRBJ2-1
v_gene: TRBV27

CDR3nt: TGCAGTGCTAGAGACCGGTGGGGGGCCTACAATGAGCAGTTCTTC
CDR3aa: CSARDRWGAYNEQFF
d_gene: NA
len: 15
abundance: NA
j_gene: TRBJ2-1
v_gene: TRBV20-1

CDR3nt: TGCAGTGCTAGAGTGGCAGGGGGGAACGAGCAGTACTTC
CDR3aa: CSARVAGGNEQYF
d_gene: NA
len: 13
abundance: NA
j_gene: TRBJ2-7
v_gene: TRBV20-1

CDR3nt: TGCAGTTGGGTAAGGGATACCCGCAATGAGCAGTTCTTC
CDR3aa: CSWVRDTRNEQFF
d_gene: NA
len: 13
abundance: NA
j_gene: TRBJ2-1
v_gene: TRBV20-1

CDR3nt: TGCGCCAGCAGCCAGAGGACAGATTCACCCCTCCACTTT
CDR3aa: CASSQRTDSPLHF
d_gene: NA
len: 13
abundance: few
j_gene: TRBJ1-6
v_gene: TRBV4-3

CDR3nt: TGTGCCAGCAGACCGGGGGGGACCAGCAAAAACATTCAGTACTTC
CDR3aa: CASRPGGTSKNIQYF
d_gene: TRBD2
len: 15
abundance: few
j_gene: TRBJ2-4
v_gene: TRBV7-2

CDR3nt: TGTGCCAGCAGTGAACCGGGACAGCGTCTCTATGGCTACACCTTC
CDR3aa: CASSEPGQRLYGYTF
d_gene: TRBD1
len: 15
abundance: NA
j_gene: TRBJ1-2
v_gene: TRBV6-1

CDR3nt: TGCAGTGCGGATCTAATAAACATTCAGTACTTC
CDR3aa: CSADLINIQYF
d_gene: NA
len: 11
abundance: many
j_gene: TRBJ2-4
v_gene: TRBV20-1

CDR3nt: TGTGCCAGCAGCGTAGTATCTGGGGGAGATGAGCAGTTCTTC
CDR3aa: CASSVVSGGDEQFF
d_gene: NA
len: 14
abundance: NA
j_gene: TRBJ2-1
v_gene: TRBV3-1

CDR3nt: TGTGCCAGCTCACCGATTGGTAGGGGTTCCGGCTATGGCTACACCTTC
CDR3aa: CASSPIGRGSGYGYTF
d_gene: NA
len: 16
abundance: NA
j_gene: TRBJ1-2
v_gene: TRBV18

CDR3nt: TGTGCCAGCAAGAACCTTGCCGAGACCCAGTACTTC
CDR3aa: CASKNLAETQYF
d_gene: NA
len: 12
abundance: NA
j_gene: TRBJ2-5
v_gene: TRBV12-3/TRBV12-4

CDR3nt: TGTGCCAGCAGCCCGCCGGGACTAGCGGGGGGTTACAATGAGCAGTTCTTC
CDR3aa: CASSPPGLAGGYNEQFF
d_gene: TRBD2
len: 17
abundance: few
j_gene: TRBJ2-1
v_gene: TRBV18

CDR3nt: TGTGCCAGCATGTCGACTGGCACTGAAGCTTTCTTT
CDR3aa: CASMSTGTEAFF
d_gene: NA
len: 12
abundance: NA
j_gene: TRBJ1-1
v_gene: TRBV11-1

CDR3nt: TGCAGTGCTAGACCAGCGGACTCCACAGATACGCAGTATTTT
CDR3aa: CSARPADSTDTQYF
d_gene: NA
len: 14
abundance: few
j_gene: TRBJ2-3
v_gene: TRBV20-1

CDR3nt: TGTGCCAGCAGACGGACAGGTCCTAGTGATTCACCCCTCCACTTT
CDR3aa: CASRRTGPSDSPLHF
d_gene: TRBD1
len: 15
abundance: NA
j_gene: TRBJ1-6
v_gene: TRBV6-6

CDR3nt: TGCAGTGCTAGAGATACGAGTAGCAATCAGCCCCAGCATTTT
CDR3aa: CSARDTSSNQPQHF
d_gene: NA
len: 14
abundance: few
j_gene: TRBJ1-5
v_gene: TRBV20-1

CDR3nt: TGTGCCAGCAGCTTGACAGTTACCTCGGGCTATGGCTACACCTTC
CDR3aa: CASSLTVTSGYGYTF
d_gene: NA
len: 15
abundance: NA
j_gene: TRBJ1-2
v_gene: TRBV28

CDR3nt: TGTGCCAGCAGCAAGTGGCCTCTGCCGGGACTAGCGGGGCCTGGGTACGAGCAGTACTTC
CDR3aa: CASSKWPLPGLAGPGYEQYF
d_gene: NA
len: 20
abundance: few
j_gene: TRBJ2-7
v_gene: TRBV21-1

CDR3nt: TGTGCCACCAATGAACAGGGCCCCAGCTCCTACGAGCAGTACTTC
CDR3aa: CATNEQGPSSYEQYF
d_gene: NA
len: 15
abundance: NA
j_gene: TRBJ2-7
v_gene: TRBV24-1

CDR3nt: TGTGCCATCAGTGAGTCGGCGGCGAGCGGGGGCAATGAGCAGTTCTTC
CDR3aa: CAISESAASGGNEQFF
d_gene: TRBD2
len: 16
abundance: once
j_gene: TRBJ2-1
v_gene: TRBV10-3

CDR3nt: TGTGCCACCAGCAGAGGTAACAAGGAGAGAGCTTTCTTT
CDR3aa: CATSRGNKERAFF
d_gene: NA
len: 13
abundance: NA
j_gene: TRBJ1-1
v_gene: TRBV15

CDR3nt: TGTGCCAGCAGCCAAGAAAGAGTTGGGACCCAGTACTTC
CDR3aa: CASSQERVGTQYF
d_gene: NA
len: 13
abundance: many
j_gene: TRBJ2-5
v_gene: TRBV4-2

CDR3nt: TGCGCCAGCAGCTTCGACGGGACAGGGTTCTACGAGCAGTACTTC
CDR3aa: CASSFDGTGFYEQYF
d_gene: TRBD1
len: 15
abundance: NA
j_gene: TRBJ2-7
v_gene: TRBV5-1

CDR3nt: TGTGCCAGCAGTCCTCGGACTAGCGGGGATCCCGTCGGGCAGTACTTC
CDR3aa: CASSPRTSGDPVGQYF
d_gene: TRBD2
len: 16
abundance: few
j_gene: TRBJ2-4
v_gene: TRBV6-5

CDR3nt: TGTGCCAGCCGGGCAGTCTCCTACGAGCAGTACTTC
CDR3aa: CASRAVSYEQYF
d_gene: NA
len: 12
abundance: few
j_gene: TRBJ2-7
v_gene: TRBV6-2/TRBV6-3

CDR3nt: TGTGCCAGCAGCCAACAAACCGCCATAGCCAAAAACATTCAGTACTTC
CDR3aa: CASSQQTAIAKNIQYF
d_gene: NA
len: 16
abundance: few
j_gene: TRBJ2-4
v_gene: TRBV7-2

CDR3nt: TGTGCCAGCAGCTTTTCGACAGAAATTGGATCTCCTCGGCTTACAGATACGCAGTATTTT
CDR3aa: CASSFSTEIGSPRLTDTQYF
d_gene: NA
len: 20
abundance: NA
j_gene: TRBJ2-3
v_gene: TRBV7-2

CDR3nt: TGTGCCAGCAGTTCGACAGGGGAGAGGAATCAGCCCCAGCATTTT
CDR3aa: CASSSTGERNQPQHF
d_gene: TRBD1
len: 15
abundance: NA
j_gene: TRBJ1-5
v_gene: TRBV27

CDR3nt: TGCAGTGCTATGGGCAGAACGGAGAACACTGAAGCTTTCTTT
CDR3aa: CSAMGRTENTEAFF
d_gene: NA
len: 14
abundance: few
j_gene: TRBJ1-1
v_gene: TRBV20-1

CDR3nt: TGTGCCAGCAGTTTCTCCGTCGACAGGGCATTAACAGAGACCCAGTACTTC
CDR3aa: CASSFSVDRALTETQYF
d_gene: TRBD1
len: 17
abundance: NA
j_gene: TRBJ2-5
v_gene: TRBV27

CDR3nt: TGTGCCAGCAGCCTACCCGGTCTTGAGCAGTTCTTC
CDR3aa: CASSLPGLEQFF
d_gene: NA
len: 12
abundance: NA
j_gene: TRBJ2-1
v_gene: TRBV28

CDR3nt: TGTGCCAGCAGATTACAGGGAACTAATGAAAAACCGTTTTTT
CDR3aa: CASRLQGTNEKPFF
d_gene: NA
len: 14
abundance: NA
j_gene: TRBJ1-4
v_gene: TRBV12-3/TRBV12-4

CDR3nt: TGTGCCAGCAGCCAAGATAGGCGTAACGAAGCTTTCTTT
CDR3aa: CASSQDRRNEAFF
d_gene: NA
len: 13
abundance: few
j_gene: TRBJ1-1
v_gene: TRBV14

CDR3nt: TGCAGCGTTGAAAGACATCTGGCGATAAATGAAAAACTGTTTTTT
CDR3aa: CSVERHLAINEKLFF
d_gene: NA
len: 15
abundance: NA
j_gene: TRBJ1-4
v_gene: TRBV29-1

CDR3nt: TGTGCCAGCAGTCAGGGGAATAGCAATCAGCCCCAGCATTTT
CDR3aa: CASSQGNSNQPQHF
d_gene: NA
len: 14
abundance: few
j_gene: TRBJ1-5
v_gene: TRBV6-5

CDR3nt: TGCGCCAGCAGCTTGGAACAGGGCCCCCGAGCCAAAAACATTCAGTACTTC
CDR3aa: CASSLEQGPRAKNIQYF
d_gene: NA
len: 17
abundance: NA
j_gene: TRBJ2-4
v_gene: TRBV5-1

CDR3nt: TGTGCCAGCAGCCCCGGTGACCGTGAGTACTTC
CDR3aa: CASSPGDREYF
d_gene: NA
len: 11
abundance: NA
j_gene: TRBJ2-4
v_gene: TRBV7-9

CDR3nt: TGCGCCAGCAGCTTTATAACTCAAGAGACCCAGTACTTC
CDR3aa: CASSFITQETQYF
d_gene: NA
len: 13
abundance: few
j_gene: TRBJ2-5
v_gene: TRBV5-1

CDR3nt: TGTGCCAGCAGTTTCGTTAGCGGGGCGTTCTCTGGGGCCAACGTCCTGACTTTC
CDR3aa: CASSFVSGAFSGANVLTF
d_gene: TRBD2
len: 18
abundance: few
j_gene: TRBJ2-6
v_gene: TRBV12-3/TRBV12-4

CDR3nt: TGCGCCAGCAGCCAAGACGGACTTTCAGACGGGGTCAATGAGCAGTTCTTC
CDR3aa: CASSQDGLSDGVNEQFF
d_gene: NA
len: 17
abundance: few
j_gene: TRBJ2-1
v_gene: TRBV4-3